A selection of T cell receptor beta chains follows, all from one sample in a study of T cells in localized non-small cell lung cancer. The data were produced by immunoSEQ multiplex PCR, yet TCRdb's version contains in-frame clones alone and is incomplete. Of some 90,000 clones in the sample, roughly 86% were seen once. The sequences come from peripheral blood, collected before any cancer treatment. These receptor sequences come from a man between 35 and 75 years old with stage I squamous cell lung carcinoma. CDR3s leave out the opening cysteine and the closing phenylalanine or tryptophan. A D gene is named only where the DNA matches it firmly.

d_call	v_call	cdr3_aa
-	TRBV11-2	ASSPLNENYGYT
-	TRBV19	ASSPPWRVASNTIY
-	TRBV4-3	ASSQDNYGYT
-	TRBV5-5	ASSETGHTEAF
TRBD2	TRBV6-1	ASSVPSGVGTQY
-	TRBV11-3	ASSRGGLGQDTQY
-	TRBV7-8	ASSPYRVTNYGYT
-	TRBV28	ASSLPGSEQF
-	TRBV9	ASSPQGTPRPYEQY
-	TRBV10-3	AISDSNQPQH
-	TRBV5-4	ASSWDNSPLH
-	TRBV18	ASSPSETGELF
-	TRBV6-1	ASSWGGAEGQPQH
-	TRBV10-2	ASSFSGQGGYGYT
-	TRBV19	ASRSPTVATEAF
-	TRBV29-1	SDIVGYNEQF
-	TRBV5-1	ASSPSETDYGYT
-	TRBV14	ASSQGGTLQETQY
-	TRBV5-8	ASGLTGTPLSNQPQH
-	TRBV28	ASSLVGGAIGYT
-	TRBV7-9	ASSLEEGTEAF
-	TRBV28	VAAATGSGYT
-	TRBV5-1	ASSLDGQGYEQY
-	TRBV7-9	ASSLGGNPNTEAF
-	TRBV28	ASGVSEQY
-	TRBV6-6	ASSGPSTGELF
-	TRBV4-3	ASSQAGATPEKLF
-	TRBV28	ASTGFLRGAEAF
-	TRBV4-3	ASSQDLLSGTEAF
-	TRBV2	ASSGGTDRGETQY
-	TRBV27	ASSSPPDTQY
-	TRBV7-9	ASSLTIGETEAF
-	TRBV9	ASSPSPLDGDIQY
TRBD1	TRBV28	ASGGQGLTEQY
-	TRBV29-1	SVQGTPDEKLF
-	TRBV15	ATSRTTGRIGSGANVLT
-	TRBV7-9	ASSFTIDTQY
TRBD1	TRBV6-5	ASSYAGTGAYEQY
TRBD1	TRBV18	ASSPGTGTYEQY
-	TRBV9	ASSRGGVSMETQY
-	TRBV29-1	SVMEGEETQY
-	TRBV7-8	ASSLDRGHQETQY
-	TRBV7-2	ASSPEAGGHQPQH
-	TRBV15	ATSTSRAGGYT
TRBD1	TRBV4-1	ASSQTPGTGNEKLF
-	TRBV19	ASSFGPLDSINYGYT
TRBD1	TRBV19	ASRITGGSEAF
-	TRBV7-9	ASSFSTQPQH
-	TRBV21-1	ASRNGGPGTQY
TRBD1	TRBV6-1	AGRQGTPSPLH
-	TRBV5-1	ASRIQWNTEAF
TRBD1	TRBV15	ATSRDPGQGTDTQY
-	TRBV10-3	AISDSSYEQY
TRBD2	TRBV7-2	ASSLGWPSGVNEQF
-	TRBV5-1	ASSPEGGSYGYT
TRBD1	TRBV2	ASSVDRGDYGYT
TRBD1	TRBV25-1	ASSPGQGPLGGNQPQH
-	TRBV7-9	ASSLLGEADGYT
-	TRBV9	ASSGSGSKNIQY